The rows below give T cell receptor beta chains drawn from one sample of a study of regulatory T cells in long-lasting Graves disease. Each CDR3 protein is one row after TCRdb ran MiXCR on the multiplex PCR reads. The sample yields about 430,000 distinct CDR3 sequences, roughly a fifth seen once. The input for sequencing was peripheral blood mononuclear cells (PBMCs), taken when the disease was refractory, from a patient treated with antithyroid drugs. These TCRs come from a female donor with Graves disease. CDR3s include the opening cysteine and the closing phenylalanine or tryptophan. The D gene is left open where the match is weak. Expanded clones are given a class, and other clones once, few, many or no size at all.

j_gene	abundance	v_gene	len	d_gene	CDR3aa	CDR3nt
TRBJ2-7	many	TRBV3-1	12	NA	CASSQDAYEQYF	TGTGCCAGCAGCCAAGATGCTTACGAGCAGTACTTC
TRBJ2-7	many	TRBV28	16	TRBD2	CASSTYGLAGTSEQYF	TGTGCCAGCAGTACCTACGGACTAGCGGGAACGTCCGAGCAGTACTTC
TRBJ1-3	few	TRBV6-1	16	NA	CASSDLRPSSGNTIYF	TGTGCCAGCAGTGATCTTAGACCGAGCTCTGGAAACACCATATATTTT
TRBJ2-1	few	TRBV27	17	TRBD2	CASTQPLLAGGPSEQFF	TGTGCCAGCACCCAACCCCTCTTAGCGGGAGGGCCGTCTGAGCAGTTCTTC
TRBJ2-7	few	TRBV28	18	TRBD2	CASSLIPGGSGRAYEQYF	TGTGCCAGCAGTTTAATCCCGGGGGGTAGCGGGAGGGCCTACGAGCAGTACTTC
TRBJ1-5	NA	TRBV24-1	15	NA	CATSDSYRVGQPQHF	TGTGCCACCAGTGACTCATACAGGGTGGGTCAGCCCCAGCATTTT
TRBJ1-1	NA	TRBV5-1	13	TRBD1	CASSGGDRVEAFF	TGCGCCAGCAGCGGGGGGGACAGGGTTGAAGCTTTCTTT
TRBJ2-7	few	TRBV9	14	NA	CAQRATSPHYEQYF	TGTGCCCAGCGGGCGACCTCCCCTCACTACGAGCAGTACTTC
TRBJ2-7	many	TRBV6-1	15	TRBD1	CASNPGTGEFYEQYF	TGTGCCAGCAACCCAGGGACAGGGGAATTCTACGAGCAGTACTTC
TRBJ2-5	many	TRBV20-1	15	NA	CSAPDLLGAQETQYF	TGCAGTGCCCCTGACCTGTTGGGGGCACAAGAGACCCAGTACTTC
TRBJ2-7	many	TRBV28	13	TRBD2	CASTSSGIYEQYF	TGTGCCAGCACTTCTAGCGGGATCTACGAGCAGTACTTC
TRBJ2-2	many	TRBV7-2	13	NA	CASNYRLAGELFF	TGTGCCAGCAATTACCGCCTAGCTGGGGAGCTGTTTTTT
TRBJ2-1	NA	TRBV12-3/TRBV12-4	14	NA	CASIKDSGYNEQFF	TGTGCCAGCATTAAAGATAGCGGCTACAATGAGCAGTTCTTC
TRBJ2-3	few	TRBV28	17	TRBD2	CASSPGTSGSATDTQYF	TGTGCCAGCAGCCCAGGGACTAGCGGGAGTGCAACAGATACGCAGTATTTT
TRBJ1-3	NA	TRBV7-9	15	NA	CASSGMGGRVDTIYF	TGTGCCAGCAGCGGAATGGGGGGGCGAGTAGACACCATATATTTT
TRBJ1-2	many	TRBV12-3/TRBV12-4	14	TRBD1	CASRRDRGSLGYTF	TGTGCCAGCCGCCGGGACAGGGGATCCCTAGGCTACACCTTC
TRBJ2-7	NA	TRBV20-1	14	TRBD2	CSAPTGRDRYEQYF	TGCAGTGCTCCGACGGGGAGGGACCGTTACGAGCAGTACTTC
TRBJ2-7	once	TRBV28	15	TRBD2	CASRGLAGVNYEQYF	TGTGCCAGCAGAGGACTAGCGGGGGTTAACTACGAGCAGTACTTC
TRBJ2-5	NA	TRBV4-1	13	TRBD2	CASSPGGQGTQYF	TGCGCCAGCAGCCCGGGGGGGCAAGGGACCCAGTACTTC
TRBJ1-5	many	TRBV20-1	14	NA	CSARDGGVYQPQHF	TGCAGTGCTAGAGATGGGGGGGTTTATCAGCCCCAGCATTTT
TRBJ2-4	NA	TRBV15	16	NA	CATSPESTSAKNIQYF	TGTGCCACCAGCCCAGAGAGTACTAGCGCCAAAAACATTCAGTACTTC
TRBJ2-7	NA	TRBV5-5	17	NA	CASSLAGGAHSSYEQYF	TGTGCCAGCAGCTTGGCCGGCGGGGCACACTCCTCCTACGAGCAGTACTTC
TRBJ2-3	NA	TRBV27	15	TRBD1	CASSHPGQEGDTQYF	TGTGCCAGCAGTCACCCGGGACAGGAAGGAGATACGCAGTATTTT
TRBJ2-2	NA	TRBV15	16	TRBD2	CATSRVGRAGTGELFF	TGTGCCACCAGCAGAGTCGGGAGGGCCGGAACCGGGGAGCTGTTTTTT
TRBJ2-7	many	TRBV10-3	13	NA	CAISSGIRYEQYF	TGTGCCATCAGTTCGGGAATCCGCTACGAGCAGTACTTC
TRBJ2-2	few	TRBV20-1	14	TRBD2	CSASMASGTGELFF	TGCAGTGCTAGTATGGCTAGCGGGACCGGGGAGCTGTTTTTT
TRBJ2-7	many	TRBV6-9	14	NA	CASSSGTLSYEQYF	TGTGCCAGCAGTTCCGGGACACTCTCCTACGAGCAGTACTTC
TRBJ2-2	many	TRBV2	15	NA	CASSDGGSNTGELFF	TGTGCCAGCAGTGACGGGGGATCGAACACCGGGGAGCTGTTTTTT
TRBJ2-7	many	TRBV28	17	TRBD1	CASSLRAGGVYSYEQYF	TGTGCCAGCAGTTTAAGGGCAGGGGGCGTTTACTCCTACGAGCAGTACTTC
TRBJ1-4	many	TRBV27	16	NA	CASSPSRQGSGEKLFF	TGTGCCAGCAGTCCCTCCCGGCAGGGCTCAGGGGAAAAACTGTTTTTT
TRBJ1-5	many	TRBV12-3/TRBV12-4	15	TRBD1	CASTEGTGVAQPQHF	TGTGCCAGCACTGAAGGGACAGGGGTGGCTCAGCCCCAGCATTTT